The 26 T cell receptor beta chains in this list originate from one sample, sequenced in a study of blood T cell repertoires in COVID-19. Using immunoSEQ multiplex PCR, the repertoire was profiled, and TCRdb retains in-frame clones only, with some absent. The profile shows 120,000 or so clones, 88% of them singletons. Sequencing was carried out using peripheral blood. The receptors derive from a human donor in a cohort sampled during active COVID-19.

This chain links TRBV28 with TRBJ2-7, with 7 bases identical to TRBD1. V lost 4 bases and J lost 3; bases outside the gene matches: 9. From germline, CDR1 is MDHEN and CDR2 SYDVKM. This CDR3 has 15 residues. CDR3 nucleotide sequence: TGTGCCAGCAGTTCCTTCGCAGGGGGAGTCTACGAGCAGTACTTC. It yields the protein CASSSFAGGVYEQYF.

By sample share, this clone is medium-sized (0.01 to 0.1%). One junction end does not reproduce the germline sequence, and a read error may be involved. Additional DNA sequences in this sample encode the identical CDR3. This sequence joins TRBV7-7 and TRBJ2-2, with TRBD2 matching 7 bases. CDR1 SSHAT and CDR2 FNYEAQ come from the germline V gene (reference sequence). This CDR3 is 16 amino acids long. The CDR3 region has the DNA TGTGCTAGCAGCTTAAGCGGGACGTCGGTAGCCGGGGAGCTGTTTTTT. Translating gives CASSLSGTSVAGELFF.

The J gene is TRBJ2-5, the V gene TRBV5-6; TRBD2 matches 13 bases. CDR1 SGHDT and CDR2 YYEEEE come from the germline V gene. This CDR3 is built from 19 residues. V gave up 2 bases and J gave up 4 bases; unmatched junction bases: 14. CDR3 in amino acids: CASSFMGTSGIFVGETQYF. The CDR3 nucleotides read TGTGCCAGCAGCTTTATGGGGACTAGCGGGATTTTTGTAGGAGAGACCCAGTACTTC.

This clone is judged medium-sized. The chain joins TRBV4-1 to TRBJ2-2; D may be TRBD1 (5 bases). This CDR3 is built from 13 residues. Trimming left V 8 bases short and J 1 base short, with 8 bases between. Germline CDR1 reads MGHRA; CDR2 reads YSYEKL. CDR3 coding DNA: TGCGCCAGCCGTGGACAGAACACCGGGGAGCTGTTTTTT. Translating it yields CASRGQNTGELFF.

The gene calls are TRBV7-9 and TRBJ2-7, with unresolved D. This CDR3 has 14 residues. Between the trimmed V and J ends, which lost 1 base and 5 bases, there was a span of 12 bases. Germline values: CDR1 SEHNR, CDR2 FQNEAQ (reference sequence). CDR3 DNA: TGTGCCAGCAGCTTAGGAGGCGAGGAAGACGAGCAGTACTTC. The encoded protein is CASSLGGEEDEQYF.

The CDR3 DNA follows: TGTGCCATCAGTGGAGGGACAGGGGTTCAGCCCCAGCATTTT. Translated: CAISGGTGVQPQHF. The chain has TRBV10-3 and TRBJ1-5, with TRBD1 matching 10 bases. J lost 6 bases, V lost 4 bases, and 3 bases had no gene match. The CDR3 loop spans 14 amino acids. The germline gives CDR1 ENHRY, CDR2 SYGVKD.

CDR3 residues: CASRRDFQETQYF. Written as DNA, the CDR3 is TGCGCCAGCAGAAGGGACTTCCAAGAGACCCAGTACTTC. The J gene is TRBJ2-5, the V gene TRBV5-1; tentatively, D is TRBD2 (6 bases). The V end was cut by 5 bases, the J end by 1 base, with 9 bases between. CDR3 size: 13 residues. Per germline, CDR1 SGHRS and CDR2 YFSETQ. Filled out from reference TRBV5-1 and TRBJ2-5, the complete variable domain reads KAGVTQTPRYLIKTRGQQVTLSCSPISGHRSVSWYQQTPGQGLQFLFEYFSETQRNKGNFPGRFSGRQFSNSRSEMNVSTLELGDSALYLCASRRDFQETQYFGPGTRLLVL.

The table lists this clone with a few counts. The chain recombines TRBV5-1 with TRBJ2-5; TRBD1 agrees at 8 bases. CDR3 size: 14 residues. Per germline, CDR1 SGHRS and CDR2 YFSETQ. V lost 4 bases and J lost 5; bases outside the gene matches: 7. CDR3 amino acids: CASSGTGGDETQYF. In nucleotides, the CDR3 is TGCGCCAGCAGCGGGACAGGTGGGGACGAGACCCAGTACTTC.

J is TRBJ1-3 and V is TRBV4-1, with a possible D match to TRBD1 (5 bases). The CDR3 contains 18 residues. Germline V gives CDR1 MGHRA, CDR2 YSYEKL. The ends were cut back, 5 bases at V and 5 bases at J, with 25 bases in the middle. The CDR3 loop reads CASSSPGRYRSARNTIYF. The CDR3 DNA follows: TGCGCCAGCAGCTCTCCCGGCCGCTACAGGAGCGCTCGAAACACCATATATTTT.

This rearrangement joins TRBV30 to TRBJ2-5, with D possibly being TRBD1 (6 bases). V lost 5 bases to trimming and J lost 3 bases, with 19 bases between them. Germline CDR1 and CDR2: GTSNPN and SVGIG (reference sequence). This CDR3 is built from 15 residues. The chain's CDR3 is CAWGTGPLKKETQYF. The CDR3 coding sequence is TGTGCCTGGGGAACAGGGCCCCTTAAAAAAGAGACCCAGTACTTC.

Note on this clone: This sample includes further DNA sequences coding for the same CDR3. V is TRBV4-1 and J is TRBJ2-3; tentatively, D is TRBD2 (7 bases). The CDR3 loop spans 17 amino acids. The V and J ends lost 0 bases and 3 bases respectively, with 16 bases between them. The germline gives CDR1 MGHRA, CDR2 YSYEKL. CDR3 protein: CASSQESGRGETDTQYF. CDR3 bases: TGCGCCAGCAGCCAAGAATCTGGGAGGGGGGAGACAGATACGCAGTATTTT.

The V call is TRBV5-4, the J call TRBJ2-2, with 12 nucleotides matching TRBD1. CDR1 and CDR2 (germline): SGHNT, YYREEE (reference sequence). V lost 4 bases, J lost 4 bases, and 8 bases stayed unmatched. This CDR3 has 17 amino acids. The CDR3 protein is CASSVGQGAFSTGELFF. DNA of the CDR3: TGTGCCAGCAGCGTGGGACAGGGGGCTTTTAGCACCGGGGAGCTGTTTTTT.

The V call is TRBV7-2, the J call TRBJ2-1; TRBD2 matches at 9 bases. Trimming removed 3 bases from V and 7 bases from J; junction bases left unmatched: 10. CDR3 length: 16 residues. The germline gives CDR1 SGHTA, CDR2 FQGNSA. The CDR3 nucleotides are TGTGCCAGCAGCTTCTTAGCGGGAGCGACGGGGAATGAGCAGTTCTTC. Residues: CASSFLAGATGNEQFF.

With respect to this clone: The junction and the germline gene differ at one end; a read error may be behind it. This sequence joins TRBV24-1 and TRBJ2-7; tentative D call: TRBD2 (5 bases). There are 14 residues in the CDR3. Germline V gene sequence: CDR1 KGHDR, CDR2 SFDVKD. CDR3 bases: TGTGCCACCGACGACCGGACCCAGACCTTACCCGGGAACTTC. Translating it yields CATDDRTQTLPGNF.

Here the CDR3 DNA reads TGTGCCAGCTCGGGTCTTCAGACAGGGCCGAAGCAGTACTTC. Translating gives CASSGLQTGPKQYF. The chain joins TRBV27 to TRBJ2-7; TRBD1 aligns across 7 bases. The CDR3 covers 14 residues. Trimming removed 8 bases from V and 8 bases from J; junction bases left unmatched: 15. Germline CDR1 and CDR2: MNHEY and SMNVEV (reference sequence).

This clone was seen once. The chain links TRBV2 to TRBJ1-1, with TRBD1 matching over 8 bases. The J segment lost 5 bases and the V segment lost 7 bases, leaving 6 bases of the junction unmatched. CDR3 length: 13 amino acids. Germline values: CDR1 SNHLY, CDR2 FYNNEI. The CDR3 DNA reads as TGTGCCAGCACCGAGGACAGGGAAACTGAAGCTTTCTTT. This encodes CASTEDRETEAFF.

This chain uses TRBV27 with TRBJ2-1; a possible D gene is TRBD1 (6 bases). CDR1 and CDR2 from the germline V gene are MNHEY and SMNVEV (reference sequence). Trimming shortened V by 0 bases and J by 6 bases, and 15 bases separated the two germline ends. This CDR3 spans 16 amino acids. The CDR3 loop reads CASSLSVQGLGNEQFF. The CDR3 DNA reads as TGTGCCAGCAGTTTATCGGTCCAGGGGTTGGGCAATGAGCAGTTCTTC.

The genes are TRBV11-3 and TRBJ1-1; D gene ambiguous. From germline, CDR1 is SGHNT and CDR2 YENEEA. This CDR3 is built from 12 residues. Trimming took off 5 bases at V and 2 bases at J, with 6 bases between the two ends. The CDR3, as DNA: TGTGCCAGCAGCCATTCAAACACTGAAGCTTTCTTT. Protein product: CASSHSNTEAFF.

The J gene is TRBJ2-3, the V gene TRBV10-2, with D possibly matching TRBD1 (6 bases). CDR1 and CDR2 from the germline V gene are WSHSY and SAAADI. V was trimmed by 7 bases and J by 6 bases, leaving 17 bases between them. The CDR3 sequence is 14 residues long. The CDR3 DNA reads as TGCGCCAGCACCCTGCAGGGGCTAAAGGATACGCAGTATTTT. This sequence encodes CASTLQGLKDTQYF.

The chain combines TRBV2 with TRBJ2-5, with D possibly being TRBD1 (6 bases). V was cut by 0 bases and J by 4 bases, with 6 bases left in between. The CDR3 consists of 13 residues. Germline values: CDR1 SNHLY, CDR2 FYNNEI. The CDR3 loop is CASSEARGETQYF. The DNA of the CDR3 is TGTGCCAGCAGTGAAGCCAGGGGAGAGACCCAGTACTTC.

This rearrangement joins TRBV7-6 to TRBJ2-7; tentative D call: TRBD2 (6 bases). Trimming took 0 bases from V and 5 from J, leaving 11 bases between them. This CDR3 is built from 14 residues. The V gene's germline CDR1 is SGHVS and CDR2 FNYEAQ. The CDR3 loop is CASSLAGLLDEQYF. Written as DNA, the CDR3 is TGTGCCAGCAGCTTAGCGGGACTTTTGGACGAGCAGTACTTC.

The chain combines TRBV6-1 with TRBJ1-5; TRBD1 agrees at 7 bases. Germline V gene sequence: CDR1 MNHNS, CDR2 SASEGT. This CDR3 contains 16 residues. V trimming: 1 base; J trimming: 9 bases; junction bases outside the gene matches: 12. The CDR3 here is CASSEEATGRYRPQHF. The CDR3 DNA sequence: TGTGCCAGCAGTGAAGAAGCGACAGGGCGTTATCGGCCCCAGCATTTT.

This chain joins TRBV4-1 and TRBJ2-2; D possibly corresponds to TRBD2 (6 bases). Germline CDR1 and CDR2: MGHRA and YSYEKL. The CDR3 contains 15 residues. Trimming stripped 4 bases from V and 1 base from J, with 10 bases between. As DNA, the CDR3 is TGCGCCAGCAGCCGGGGGGAGTTGAACACCGGGGAGCTGTTTTTT. It yields the protein CASSRGELNTGELFF.

This rearrangement joins TRBV7-9 to TRBJ2-2; 8 nucleotides agree with TRBD2. Germline V lookup: CDR1 SEHNR, CDR2 FQNEAQ (reference sequence). The CDR3 has 15 residues. V shed 7 bases, J shed 2 bases, and the junction held 6 bases outside the gene matches. The DNA for the CDR3 is TGTGCCAGCATGATAGCGGGATCTAACACCGGGGAGCTGTTTTTT. Translating gives CASMIAGSNTGELFF. The full variable domain, rest sourced from reference TRBV7-9 and TRBJ2-2, is DTGVSQNPRHKITKRGQNVTFRCDPISEHNRLYWYRQTLGQGPEFLTYFQNEAQLEKSRLLSDRFSAERPKGSFSTLEIQRTEQGDSAMYLCASMIAGSNTGELFFGEGSRLTVL.

The J gene is TRBJ2-4, the V gene TRBV15; 9 positions agree with TRBD2. Trimming cost V 0 bases and J 6 bases; bases outside gene matches: 6. The CDR3 spans 16 residues. Germline V gives CDR1 LNHNV, CDR2 YYDKDF (reference sequence). CDR3 nucleotide sequence: TGTGCCACCAGCAGAGATTTAGCGGGAGTAGGAAACATTCAGTACTTC. It translates to CATSRDLAGVGNIQYF.

The V call is TRBV5-4, the J call TRBJ1-1, with D maybe TRBD1 (5 bases). Germline V gene data show CDR1 as SGHNT and CDR2 as YYREEE (reference sequence). V shed 1 base and J shed 7 bases, with 17 bases lying between them. The CDR3 totals 15 residues. The CDR3 bases are TGTGCCAGCAGCTTGTGGGGGGGGACCAGCAATGAAGCTTTCTTT. This encodes CASSLWGGTSNEAFF.